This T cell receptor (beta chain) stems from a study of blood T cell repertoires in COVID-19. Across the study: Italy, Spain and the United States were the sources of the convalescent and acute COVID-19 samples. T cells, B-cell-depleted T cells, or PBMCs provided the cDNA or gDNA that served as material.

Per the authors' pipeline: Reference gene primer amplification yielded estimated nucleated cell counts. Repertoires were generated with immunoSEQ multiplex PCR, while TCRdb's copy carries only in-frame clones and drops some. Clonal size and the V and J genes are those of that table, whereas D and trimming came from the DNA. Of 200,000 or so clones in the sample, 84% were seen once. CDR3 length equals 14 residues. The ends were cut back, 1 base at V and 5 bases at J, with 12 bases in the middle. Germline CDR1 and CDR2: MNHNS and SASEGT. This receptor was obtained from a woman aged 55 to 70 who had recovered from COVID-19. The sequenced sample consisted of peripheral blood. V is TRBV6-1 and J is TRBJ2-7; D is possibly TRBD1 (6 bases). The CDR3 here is CASSEVYRANEQYF. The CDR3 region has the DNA TGTGCCAGCAGTGAAGTATACAGGGCAAACGAGCAGTACTTC.